This T cell receptor beta chain was obtained from a study of T cell repertoires in cytomegalovirus infection. Across the whole study: CMV epitopes that were recently identified and HLA-C-restricted were used alongside well-studied HLA-B-restricted ones.

With regard to this clonotype: Its antigen is currently unknown.

This CDR3 is built from 16 residues. Germline V gives CDR1 PRHDT, CDR2 FYEKMQ (reference sequence). V lost 2 bases and J lost 4; bases outside the gene matches: 8. TCRdb called the reads again in MiXCR, with one record for every CDR3 protein. The sample shows a few hundred thousand distinct CDR3 sequences, 40% of them seen only once. The TCR was taken from a human donor in good health (CMV status not recorded). Some clones in this sample may be carry-over from other donors' samples. The chain is built from TRBV13 and TRBJ1-2; 9 bases align to TRBD1. The sample consisted of cultured PBMCs, taken from culture after CMV antigen stimulation. CDR3 sequence: CASSLFWGQGLYGYTF. The CDR3 coding sequence is TGTGCCAGCAGCTTATTTTGGGGACAGGGCCTCTATGGCTACACCTTC.